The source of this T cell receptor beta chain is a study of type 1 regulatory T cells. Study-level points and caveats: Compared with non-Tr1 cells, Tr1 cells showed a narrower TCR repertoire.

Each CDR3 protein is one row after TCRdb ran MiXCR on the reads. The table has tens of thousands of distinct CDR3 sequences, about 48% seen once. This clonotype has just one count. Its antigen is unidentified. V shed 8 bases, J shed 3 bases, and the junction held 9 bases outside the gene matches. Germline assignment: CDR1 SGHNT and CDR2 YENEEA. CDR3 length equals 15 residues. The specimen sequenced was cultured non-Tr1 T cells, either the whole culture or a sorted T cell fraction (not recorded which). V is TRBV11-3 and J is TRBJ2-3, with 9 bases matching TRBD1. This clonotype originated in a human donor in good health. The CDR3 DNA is TGTGCCAGCGGCGCACCGGGACAGGGAACAGATACGCAGTATTTT. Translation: CASGAPGQGTDTQYF.